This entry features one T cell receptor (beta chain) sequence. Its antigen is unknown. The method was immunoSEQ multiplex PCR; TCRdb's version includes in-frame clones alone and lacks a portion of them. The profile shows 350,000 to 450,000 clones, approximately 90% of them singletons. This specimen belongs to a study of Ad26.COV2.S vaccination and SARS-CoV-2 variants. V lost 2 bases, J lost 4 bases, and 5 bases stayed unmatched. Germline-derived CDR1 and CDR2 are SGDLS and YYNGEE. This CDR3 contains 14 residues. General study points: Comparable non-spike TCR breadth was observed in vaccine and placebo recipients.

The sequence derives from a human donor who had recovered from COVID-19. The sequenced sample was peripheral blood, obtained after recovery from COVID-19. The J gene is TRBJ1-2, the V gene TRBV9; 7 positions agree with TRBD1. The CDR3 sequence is CASSVQGGVYGYTF. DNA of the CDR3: TGTGCCAGCAGCGTCCAGGGGGGAGTCTATGGCTACACCTTC.